This T cell receptor beta chain was identified during a study of CD8+ T cells in alopecia areata. Study details: Twice a day, 5 to 10 mg of oral tofacitinib was administered to treated patients.

As the sequencing template, cDNA was produced by extracting RNA and reverse transcribing it. Repertoires were generated with immunoSEQ multiplex PCR, while TCRdb's copy carries only in-frame clones and drops some. This sample carries some 130,000 clones, roughly 50% of them seen once, and the ten largest clones take roughly a sixth. With respect to this clone: Its cognate antigen is unknown.

General study points: Clonality in lesional scalp, especially alopecia totalis/universalis, exceeded that of normal scalp.

The CDR3 consists of 14 residues. The germline V gene has CDR1 MGHRA and CDR2 YSYEKL. The V end lost 4 bases, the J end lost 0 bases, and 9 bases lay between the germline ends. V is TRBV4-1 and J is TRBJ1-1; the D is unclear. The sample was CD8+ T cells sorted from blood, taken at week 0. The receptor's source is a human donor with alopecia areata. CDR3 DNA: TGCGCCAGCAGCCTCCTCGGTATGAACACTGAAGCTTTCTTT. Its translation is CASSLLGMNTEAFF.